This TCR beta chain was observed in a study of cytotoxic CD8 clonotypes in ibrutinib-treated CLL. Whole-study context: The patients, around 10 relapsed/refractory and approximately 15 treatment-naive, included around 17 who were IGHV unmutated. Response samples followed a median around 11 months of treatment, range 6 to 36.

TCRdb's table, derived via immunoSEQ multiplex PCR, lists solely in-frame clones and lacks some. The data hold around 250,000 clones, with around 70% observed a single time. This CDR3 contains 13 residues. Trimming removed 3 bases at V and 6 bases at J, with 12 bases between. The TCR beta libraries used 2 to 2.5 micrograms of genomic DNA that came from cryopreserved PBMCs. This clone appeared once. The clonotype comes from a human donor with chronic lymphocytic leukemia. This chain links TRBV5-3 with TRBJ1-2; D may be TRBD1 (5 bases). Being an ORF, TRBV5-3 has a function that is uncertain. The specimen was PBMCs, collected after 24 months of ibrutinib treatment. The chain's CDR3 is CARSSDKGHGYTF. CDR3 sequence (DNA): TGTGCCAGAAGCTCGGACAAGGGCCATGGCTACACCTTC.